The 31 T cell receptor beta chains given below trace back to one sample, sequenced in a study of blood T cell repertoires in COVID-19. The repertoire was sequenced with immunoSEQ multiplex PCR; TCRdb's copy has only in-frame clones and lacks some. The sample includes about 83,000 clones, approximately 90% seen only once; the top ten take over 2.5%. The sample comprised peripheral blood. Source of these receptors: a woman between 45 and 60 years old with active or convalescent COVID-19.

The V call is TRBV3-1 (or the pseudogene TRBV3-2), the J call TRBJ2-7; 8 nucleotides line up with TRBD2. Germline trimming cut 4 bases from V and 2 bases from J; bases unmatched to any gene: 4. CDR1 and CDR2 (germline): LGHDT, YNNKEL (reference sequence). The CDR3 has 14 amino acids. The CDR3 nucleotides are TGTGCCAGCAGCCTCTTAGCGGGGACCTACGAGCAGTACTTC. It is translated as CASSLLAGTYEQYF.

J is TRBJ1-2 and V is TRBV7-2; a weak D match, TRBD1 (6 bases). The germline V gene has CDR1 SGHTA and CDR2 FQGNSA. The CDR3 spans 15 residues. The V and J ends lost 0 bases and 5 bases respectively, with 13 bases between them. CDR3 loop: CASSLARGAGYGYTF. DNA of the CDR3: TGTGCCAGCAGCTTAGCGCGGGGGGCTGGATATGGCTACACCTTC.

The chain carries TRBV18 and TRBJ1-1; D not resolved. V was cut by 6 bases and J by 0 bases, with 11 bases left in between. Germline V gene lookup returns CDR1 KGHSH and CDR2 LQKENI. This CDR3 is 14 amino acids long. The CDR3 nucleotides read TGTGCCAGCTCCCAAAGAGGTATGAACACTGAAGCTTTCTTT. Its protein is CASSQRGMNTEAFF.

J is TRBJ1-2 and V is TRBV25-1, with 8 bases matching TRBD1. Unmatched junction bases numbered 6, after V lost 3 bases and J lost 6 bases. The CDR3 spans 14 residues. Germline values: CDR1 MGHDK, CDR2 SYGVNS. CDR3: CASSDLDRGNGYTF. CDR3 coding DNA: TGTGCCAGCAGTGACCTCGACAGGGGTAATGGCTACACCTTC.

The chain recombines TRBV7-3 with TRBJ1-2; TRBD1 agrees at 7 bases. The CDR3 length is 21 residues. The V gene end was trimmed by 0 bases and the J gene end by 1 base; junction bases not matched to a gene: 20. Germline-derived CDR1 and CDR2 are SGHTA and FQGTGA. CDR3 amino acids: CASSLTERRRTGLSVNYGYTF. The CDR3 DNA follows: TGTGCCAGCAGCTTAACAGAACGGCGGCGGACAGGCTTAAGTGTTAACTATGGCTACACCTTC.

In nucleotides, the CDR3 is TGTGCCAGCAGCTTCATCGGGGGCACTGAAGCTTTCTTT. Translation: CASSFIGGTEAFF. This chain links TRBV11-3 with TRBJ1-1; possibly TRBD1 for D (5 bases). V was trimmed by 3 bases and J by 4 bases, leaving 9 bases between them. Germline loops: CDR1 SGHNT, CDR2 YENEEA. The CDR3 consists of 13 residues.

The V and J genes are TRBV6-2 or TRBV6-3 and TRBJ1-6; 10 positions match TRBD1. This CDR3 has 15 amino acids. Germline V lookup: CDR1 MNHEY, CDR2 SVGEGT. J lost 9 bases, V lost 0 bases, and 2 bases had no gene match. CDR3 protein: CASSYSRTGGSPLHF. DNA for the CDR3: TGTGCCAGCAGTTACTCCCGGACAGGGGGTTCACCCCTCCACTTT.

The genes are TRBV7-2 and TRBJ2-7, with D perhaps TRBD2 (6 bases). Germline V gene sequence: CDR1 SGHTA, CDR2 FQGNSA. CDR3 length: 15 residues. V lost 0 bases, J lost 7 bases, and 16 bases lay in between. The CDR3: CASSLAGTYNREQYF. CDR3 nucleotides: TGTGCCAGCAGCTTAGCCGGGACTTATAACCGGGAGCAGTACTTC. Combining the CDR3 with reference TRBV7-2 and TRBJ2-7 gives the whole variable domain GAGVSQSPSNKVTEKGKDVELRCDPISGHTALYWYRQSLGQGLEFLIYFQGNSAPDKSGLPSDRFSAERTGGSVSTLTIQRTQQEDSAVYLCASSLAGTYNREQYFGPGTRLTVT.

The chain is built from TRBV7-9 and TRBJ2-3; 12 nucleotides align to TRBD2. J lost 2 bases, V lost 3 bases, and 9 bases had no gene match. This CDR3 has 18 residues. Germline V gene lookup returns CDR1 SEHNR and CDR2 FQNEAQ (reference sequence). The CDR3 coding sequence is TGTGCCAGCAGCTTCGGACTAGCGGGGCCATTATACACAGATACGCAGTATTTT. Translated, it gives CASSFGLAGPLYTDTQYF.

This clone was observed once. This chain connects TRBV9 to TRBJ1-1; D perhaps matches TRBD1 (5 bases). The CDR3 has 18 residues. Trimming took off 3 bases at V and 3 bases at J, with 24 bases between the two ends. CDR1 is SGDLS and CDR2 is YYNGEE in the germline V gene. CDR3 loop: CASSGALKSGGGYTEAFF. Here the CDR3 DNA reads TGTGCCAGCAGCGGGGCTCTCAAGTCTGGGGGAGGGTACACTGAAGCTTTCTTT.

The chain employs TRBV6-5 and TRBJ1-5; D might be TRBD1 (6 bases). CDR1 and CDR2 (germline): MNHEY, SVGAGI. The CDR3 sequence is 15 residues long. V was cut by 10 bases and J by 3 bases, with 19 bases left in between. CDR3 DNA: TGTGCCACCAAAATTACGGACAGTTACAATCAGCCCCAGCATTTT. Amino acids: CATKITDSYNQPQHF.

This chain's CDR3 is CASRSGQGGAEAFF. In DNA form, the CDR3 reads TGTGCCAGCAGATCGGGACAGGGTGGCGCCGAAGCTTTCTTT. This chain joins TRBV2 and TRBJ1-1, with 9 bases matching TRBD1. Germline-derived CDR1 and CDR2 are SNHLY and FYNNEI. The CDR3 is made up of 14 amino acids. V was clipped by 6 bases and J by 8 bases; unmatched bases: 10.

Worth noting for this clone: Other DNA sequences in this specimen translate into the identical CDR3. The V gene is TRBV5-1, the J gene TRBJ2-7, with TRBD1 matching over 12 bases. This CDR3 region has 15 residues. V lost 4 bases, J lost 2 bases, and 4 bases stayed unmatched. Germline V gene data show CDR1 as SGHRS and CDR2 as YFSETQ. The DNA of the CDR3 is TGCGCCAGCAGCCCGGGACAGGGGGCGACCTACGAGCAGTACTTC. It is translated as CASSPGQGATYEQYF.

This clone was found once. V usage is TRBV6-2 or TRBV6-3 and J usage is TRBJ1-5; no firm D call. The CDR3 has 15 amino acids. V was cut by 6 bases and J by 4 bases, with 16 bases left in between. CDR1 MNHEY and CDR2 SVGEGT come from the germline V gene. The CDR3 DNA reads as TGTGCCAGCAGCCCACTTGCCTTTCAAAATCAGCCCCAGCATTTT. Protein product: CASSPLAFQNQPQHF.

CDR3 sequence: CASKGAGSTTEAFF. Here the CDR3 DNA reads TGTGCCAGCAAGGGGGCAGGTTCGACCACTGAAGCTTTCTTT. The chain carries TRBV28 and TRBJ1-1; 7 bases fit TRBD1. The CDR3 extends over 14 amino acids. From germline, CDR1 is MDHEN and CDR2 SYDVKM. Trimming cost V 7 bases and J 4 bases; bases outside gene matches: 9. The variable domain in full, completed from reference TRBV28 and TRBJ1-1, reads DVKVTQSSRYLVKRTGEKVFLECVQDMDHENMFWYRQDPGLGLRLIYFSYDVKMKEKGDIPEGYSVSREKKERFSLILESASTNQTSMYLCASKGAGSTTEAFFGQGTRLTVV.

The chain joins TRBV5-1 to TRBJ2-5; D perhaps matches TRBD1 (5 bases). V was shortened by 0 bases and J by 5 bases, with 8 bases between the two germline ends. CDR1 is SGHRS, CDR2 YFSETQ, per germline. The CDR3 contains 13 residues. CDR3 coding DNA: TGCGCCAGCAGCTTGGTGGGGCGGGAGACCCAGTACTTC. Translation gives CASSLVGRETQYF.

J is TRBJ2-6 and V is TRBV19, with D possibly being TRBD1 (6 bases). This CDR3 has 18 residues. Looked up from germline, CDR1 is LNHDA and CDR2 is SQIVND (reference sequence). V was cut by 3 bases and J by 6 bases, with 21 bases left in between. CDR3 bases: TGTGCCAGTAGTATGGACAGAACCAAAACGACTGAGGCCAACGTCCTGACTTTC. It encodes CASSMDRTKTTEANVLTF.

V is TRBV7-8 and J is TRBJ2-1; 7 nucleotides align to TRBD2. The V and J ends lost 7 bases and 12 bases, in that order; junction bases with no gene match: 18. The CDR3 runs to 15 residues. CDR1 and CDR2 (germline): SGHVS, FQNEAQ. The CDR3 DNA reads TGTGCCAGCAAGATCCGGGGACTATCTTCTGCTGGGCAGTTCTTC. Translation: CASKIRGLSSAGQFF.

The V call is TRBV29-1, the J call TRBJ1-3; 11 bases are a match to TRBD1. The germline V gene encodes CDR1 SQVTM and CDR2 ANQGSEA. This CDR3 has 14 amino acids. V trimming: 6 bases; J trimming: 4 bases; junction bases outside the gene matches: 5. CDR3 sequence (DNA): TGCAGCGTCTCGGGACAGGGGGGAGGAAACACCATATATTTT. Translating gives CSVSGQGGGNTIYF.

The chain uses TRBV6-5 and TRBJ2-3; 8 bases align to TRBD1. Germline V CDR1 and CDR2: MNHEY, SVGAGI. The CDR3 runs to 13 residues. V was pared by 7 bases and J by 4 bases, with 4 bases of the junction left unmatched. CDR3 amino acids: CASTGQGADTQYF. CDR3 bases: TGTGCCAGCACCGGACAGGGCGCAGATACGCAGTATTTT.

For the CDR3, the DNA is TGTGCCAGCAGTCCCACCAGAACAACTGAAGCTTTCTTT. Translated, it gives CASSPTRTTEAFF. The chain couples TRBV12-3 or TRBV12-4 to TRBJ1-1; no firm D call. The ends were cut back, 5 bases at V and 5 bases at J, with 12 bases in the middle. There are 13 residues in the CDR3.

The V call is TRBV4-2, the J call TRBJ2-1, with D perhaps matching TRBD2 (5 bases). Germline CDR1 is LGHNA and CDR2 is YNFKEQ. This CDR3 comprises 16 residues. V was pared by 0 bases and J by 7 bases, with 16 bases between. The CDR3, as DNA: TGTGCCAGCAGCCAAGATGGGCTGGCTAGCAGGAATGAGCAGTTCTTC. Protein: CASSQDGLASRNEQFF.

CDR3 nucleotide sequence: TGTGCCAGCAGTTCCAACTTTGTTACGCAGTATTTT. Encoded protein: CASSSNFVTQYF. The chain joins TRBV27 to TRBJ2-3; D is unclear. The CDR3 length is 12 residues. Trimming left V 4 bases short and J 8 bases short, with 10 bases between. The germline gives CDR1 MNHEY, CDR2 SMNVEV (reference sequence).

CDR3 in DNA: TGCAGCGTTGACCGACAGGGTCGGACCGGGGAGCTGTTTTTT. Translation: CSVDRQGRTGELFF. The rearrangement links TRBV29-1 to TRBJ2-2; 7 nucleotides line up with TRBD1. CDR1 is SQVTM, CDR2 ANQGSEA, per germline. This CDR3 has 14 residues. Losses at the gene ends were 3 bases for V and 5 bases for J; bases not matched to a gene: 6.

The rearrangement links TRBV7-8 to TRBJ1-1; D is possibly TRBD1 (5 bases). The CDR3 totals 15 residues. The V gene lost 2 bases and the J gene lost 3 bases, with 13 bases spanning the gap. Germline-derived CDR1 and CDR2 are SGHVS and FQNEAQ. Written as DNA, the CDR3 is TGTGCCAGCAGCTTAAGGCGGGGCCGGGACACTGAAGCTTTCTTT. Protein product: CASSLRRGRDTEAFF.

The gene calls are TRBV5-6 and TRBJ1-2, with unresolved D. The CDR3 has 16 residues. Germline V lookup: CDR1 SGHDT, CDR2 YYEEEE. Trimming removed 4 bases at V and 7 bases at J, with 23 bases between. DNA of the CDR3: TGTGCCAGCAGCCCCTCGGTTGGAGGGCGGGCAGGTGGCTACACCTTC. It yields the protein CASSPSVGGRAGGYTF.

The chain carries TRBV4-3 and TRBJ1-2; D not resolved. CDR1 and CDR2 from the germline V gene are LGHNA and YSLEER. The CDR3 covers 16 residues. V was cut by 0 bases and J by 3 bases, with 14 bases left in between. The CDR3 loop reads CASSQDTTAVHYGYTF. DNA for the CDR3: TGCGCCAGCAGCCAAGATACGACGGCGGTACACTATGGCTACACCTTC.

The chain links TRBV5-1 to TRBJ2-1; tentatively, D is TRBD1 (5 bases). This CDR3 comprises 15 residues. Germline V gives CDR1 SGHRS, CDR2 YFSETQ. Trimming cost V 4 bases and J 6 bases, with 17 bases left between them. Here the CDR3 reads CASSLTVGRFNEQFF. CDR3 sequence (DNA): TGCGCCAGCAGCCTAACTGTGGGGCGGTTCAATGAGCAGTTCTTC.

The table lists this clone with a count of one. This CDR3 is CASSYSGGATGELFF. CDR3 nucleotide sequence: TGTGCCAGCAGTTACTCTGGCGGGGCCACCGGGGAGCTGTTTTTT. The chain has TRBV6-5 and TRBJ2-2; tentatively, D is TRBD2 (6 bases). CDR3 size: 15 residues. Deletions cut 0 bases from V and 4 bases from J, with 9 bases between. CDR1 and CDR2 (germline): MNHEY, SVGAGI.

This chain links TRBV7-9 with TRBJ1-1; D gene ambiguous. The V gene lost 5 bases and the J gene lost 6 bases, with 13 bases spanning the gap. The CDR3 consists of 13 residues. The germline V gene encodes CDR1 SEHNR and CDR2 FQNEAQ (reference sequence). This chain's CDR3 is CASSPTSGAEAFF. The CDR3 DNA is TGTGCCAGCAGCCCGACCTCAGGTGCTGAAGCTTTCTTT.

The chain couples TRBV9 to TRBJ2-7, with 7 bases fitting TRBD1. Trimming at V came to 3 bases and at J to 0 bases, leaving 6 bases not matched to a gene. Germline CDR1 reads SGDLS; CDR2 reads YYNGEE. The CDR3 contains 15 residues. The CDR3 bases are TGTGCCAGCAGCGAAACAGGGGTGGCCTCCTACGAGCAGTACTTC. This translates into CASSETGVASYEQYF.